The clone carrying this T cell receptor (beta chain) was counted between two and nine times. The CDR3 sequence is 15 residues long. Germline V gives CDR1 SGHNT, CDR2 YYREEE (reference sequence). V lost 3 bases, J lost 10 bases, and 12 bases stayed unmatched. TCRdb reanalysed the RT-PCR reads using MiXCR and keeps one entry per CDR3 protein. The table shows hundreds of thousands of distinct CDR3 sequences, with over 12% occurring only once. The TCR originated in a female donor in good health, serving as a healthy control. Sequencing was done on a sample of memory CD4+ T cells from blood. This chain links TRBV5-4 with TRBJ2-1; 8 bases match TRBD2. The chain's CDR3 is CASSWGLEGASEQFF. The CDR3, as DNA: TGTGCCAGCAGCTGGGGACTAGAGGGAGCAAGCGAGCAGTTCTTC.